Given below is one TCR beta chain in context. This sample is part of a study of T-cell memory formation after mild COVID-19. This CDR3 is 17 amino acids long. V shed 5 bases, J shed 2 bases, and the junction held 9 bases outside the gene matches. CDR1 and CDR2 (germline): SGHTA, FQGTGA. TCRdb analysed the 5' RACE reads with MiXCR anew, one entry per CDR3 protein. Here the sample spans roughly 14,000 distinct CDR3 sequences, roughly a fifth being singletons. V usage is TRBV7-3 and J usage is TRBJ2-3, with 11 positions matching TRBD1. The receptor's source is an adult woman who had mild COVID-19 (a few samples of this study predate the infection). Cell type and time point are not known. The source material was PBMCs or a T cell subset sorted from them (not recorded which). The CDR3 sequence is CASSKRGTGGYTDTQYF. CDR3 nucleotides: TGTGCCAGCAGCAAACGTGGGACAGGGGGATACACAGATACGCAGTATTTT.